The 4 T cell receptor beta chains reported below all come from one sample, sequenced in a study of blood T cell repertoires in COVID-19. TCRdb's table, derived via immunoSEQ multiplex PCR, lists solely in-frame clones and lacks some. Found here are 150,000 to 200,000 clones, approximately 90% of them singletons; the top ten hold approximately 0.48%. The sample taken for sequencing was peripheral blood. The receptors come from a man aged 50 to 60 with acute or convalescent COVID-19.

The V gene is TRBV11-2, the J gene TRBJ2-1; possible D gene TRBD2, 5 bases. V dropped 5 bases and J dropped 4 bases, with 15 bases sitting between them. The V gene's germline CDR1 is SGHAT and CDR2 FQNNGV. This CDR3 spans 15 amino acids. Here the CDR3 reads CASSRRGEGYNEQFF. For the CDR3, the DNA is TGTGCCAGCAGCCGTAGAGGCGAGGGTTACAATGAGCAGTTCTTC.

V and J are TRBV9 and TRBJ1-1, with a weak D call TRBD1 (6 bases). This CDR3 contains 16 residues. Germline assignment: CDR1 SGDLS and CDR2 YYNGEE. V lost 4 bases and J lost 4, with 20 bases in between. The CDR3 DNA is TGTGCCAGCAGCCCATTTTCCAGGGGTGTTGGCACTGAAGCTTTCTTT. Residues: CASSPFSRGVGTEAFF.

The chain links TRBV5-1 to TRBJ2-1, with D maybe TRBD2 (6 bases). V lost 2 bases and J lost 1, with 13 bases in between. Germline CDR1 reads SGHRS; CDR2 reads YFSETQ. The CDR3 has 16 residues. Here the CDR3 reads CASSLIQRVSYNEQFF. The CDR3 DNA reads as TGCGCCAGCAGCTTAATCCAGCGGGTGTCCTACAATGAGCAGTTCTTC.

This chain uses TRBV4-1 with TRBJ1-5, with 8 positions matching TRBD1. From germline, CDR1 is MGHRA and CDR2 YSYEKL. CDR3 length: 15 amino acids. V lost 4 bases, J lost 7 bases, and 9 bases stayed unmatched. The CDR3 sequence is CASSPTGGSKQPQHF. The CDR3 nucleotides are TGCGCCAGCAGCCCCACAGGGGGTTCTAAACAGCCCCAGCATTTT.